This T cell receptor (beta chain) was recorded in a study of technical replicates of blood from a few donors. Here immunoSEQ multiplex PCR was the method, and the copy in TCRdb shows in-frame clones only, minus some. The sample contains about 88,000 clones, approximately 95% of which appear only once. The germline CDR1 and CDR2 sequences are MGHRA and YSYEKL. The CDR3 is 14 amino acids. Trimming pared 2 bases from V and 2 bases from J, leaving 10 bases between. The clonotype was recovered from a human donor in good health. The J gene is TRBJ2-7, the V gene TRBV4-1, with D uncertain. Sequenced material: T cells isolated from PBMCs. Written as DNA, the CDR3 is TGCGCCAGCAGCCAACGGAGTTCGGCCTACGAGCAGTACTTC. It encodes CASSQRSSAYEQYF.